The 28 T cell receptor beta chains below all came from one sample that was sequenced in a study of cytomegalovirus exposure and HLA in healthy donors. TCRdb's copy holds only in-frame clones and misses some; the assay was immunoSEQ multiplex PCR. In the table there are more than 60,000 clones, over 90% of which are singletons. The sample consisted of PBMCs. The source is a woman aged 18-29 years in good health and CMV-seropositive.

V gene TRBV30 combines with J gene TRBJ2-1, with 8 bases fitting TRBD1. Germline loops: CDR1 GTSNPN, CDR2 SVGIG (reference sequence). Unmatched junction bases numbered 10, after V lost 8 bases and J lost 4 bases. The CDR3 loop spans 14 amino acids. The CDR3 sequence: CARTGLEGYNEQFF. CDR3 in DNA: TGTGCCCGGACAGGGCTCGAAGGTTACAATGAGCAGTTCTTC.

The rearrangement links TRBV19 to TRBJ2-7, with 9 bases matching TRBD1. The CDR3 has 14 residues. J gave up 5 bases and V 6 bases, and 8 bases lay outside the gene matches. Germline CDR1 reads LNHDA; CDR2 reads SQIVND (reference sequence). This CDR3 reads CASRPTGGVNEQYF. CDR3 DNA: TGTGCCAGTAGACCGACAGGGGGTGTGAACGAGCAGTACTTC.

This sequence joins TRBV5-6 and TRBJ1-1, with 7 bases fitting TRBD1. V was pared by 3 bases and J by 1 base, with 6 bases of the junction left unmatched. CDR1 and CDR2 (germline): SGHDT, YYEEEE. The CDR3 is 15 amino acids. Here the CDR3 DNA reads TGTGCCAGCAGCTCGCCCACAGGGGCGAACACTGAAGCTTTCTTT. Translated: CASSSPTGANTEAFF.

The chain joins TRBV7-2 to TRBJ2-7; 9 bases agree with TRBD2. The CDR3 is 15 residues long. Germline V CDR1 and CDR2: SGHTA, FQGNSA. Trimming removed 5 bases from V and 4 bases from J; junction bases left unmatched: 9. CDR3 sequence (DNA): TGTGCCAGCAGCCCCGCGGGAGGGCCTGTATACGAGCAGTACTTC. Its translation is CASSPAGGPVYEQYF.

V and J are TRBV27 and TRBJ2-7; 7 bases agree with TRBD2. After removal of 4 bases from V and 1 base from J, the junction contained 7 bases not matched to a gene. The CDR3 contains 15 residues. CDR1 MNHEY and CDR2 SMNVEV come from the germline V gene (reference sequence). CDR3 nucleotide sequence: TGTGCCAGCAGTTCACCGGGAGCGGGGTCCTACGAGCAGTACTTC. Amino acids: CASSSPGAGSYEQYF.

The gene calls are TRBV7-8 and TRBJ2-1; D possibly corresponds to TRBD1 (6 bases). The V and J ends lost 2 bases and 6 bases respectively, with 11 bases between them. The CDR3 spans 14 residues. Germline CDR1 and CDR2: SGHVS and FQNEAQ. Here the CDR3 DNA reads TGTGCCAGCAGCTTAATAGGGGGAGTCAATGAGCAGTTCTTC. Its protein is CASSLIGGVNEQFF.

The chain employs TRBV6-1 and TRBJ2-7; D might be TRBD1 (5 bases). Germline V lookup: CDR1 MNHNS, CDR2 SASEGT. CDR3 size: 13 residues. The V end lost 7 bases, the J end lost 3 bases, and 13 bases lay between the germline ends. CDR3 sequence (DNA): TGTGCCAGCAATCAGGACACAAACTACGAGCAGTACTTC. This gives the protein CASNQDTNYEQYF.

The chain uses TRBV30 and TRBJ2-7; the D gene is possibly TRBD2 (5 bases). The V gene's germline CDR1 is GTSNPN and CDR2 SVGIG (reference sequence). Trimming took off 0 bases at V and 0 bases at J, with 6 bases between the two ends. CDR3 length: 13 amino acids. Written as DNA, the CDR3 is TGTGCCTGGAGTGTTGGGAGCTCCTACGAGCAGTACTTC. This codes for CAWSVGSSYEQYF.

V is TRBV7-9 and J is TRBJ2-5; D perhaps matches TRBD2 (6 bases). This CDR3 contains 13 residues. The ends were cut back, 0 bases at V and 4 bases at J, with 6 bases in the middle. Germline V CDR1 and CDR2: SEHNR, FQNEAQ (reference sequence). The DNA of the CDR3 is TGTGCCAGCAGCTTAGCGGGAGGAGAGACCCAGTACTTC. As protein: CASSLAGGETQYF.

This rearrangement joins TRBV19 to TRBJ2-3, with 15 bases aligning to TRBD2. V was clipped by 5 bases and J by 4 bases; unmatched bases: 13. This CDR3 is 19 amino acids long. Germline V lookup: CDR1 LNHDA, CDR2 SQIVND (reference sequence). CDR3 DNA sequence: TGTGCCAGTAGTTTCCCAACCGGGACTAGCGGGAGGACTGCAGATACGCAGTATTTT. Protein: CASSFPTGTSGRTADTQYF.

The chain is built from TRBV28 and TRBJ2-7, with TRBD1 identical over 11 bases. Per the germline V gene, CDR1 is MDHEN and CDR2 is SYDVKM. This CDR3 comprises 15 residues. Germline trimming cut 5 bases from V and 3 bases from J; bases unmatched to any gene: 6. In DNA form, the CDR3 reads TGTGCCAGCAGTCCAGCCGGGACAGGGGGCTACGAGCAGTACTTC. Residues: CASSPAGTGGYEQYF.

The chain joins TRBV7-2 to TRBJ2-5; TRBD2 agrees at 10 bases. Germline V gene sequence: CDR1 SGHTA, CDR2 FQGNSA. The CDR3 is made up of 16 amino acids. V shed 5 bases, J shed 4 bases, and the junction held 10 bases outside the gene matches. The CDR3 nucleotides are TGTGCCAGCAGCCCTAGGGGGACTAGCGTAAGAGAGACCCAGTACTTC. This sequence encodes CASSPRGTSVRETQYF.

This chain links TRBV28 with TRBJ1-2; TRBD1 is a possible D gene (6 bases). Trimming removed 8 bases at V and 6 bases at J, with 19 bases between. Germline V CDR1 and CDR2: MDHEN, SYDVKM. The CDR3 is 14 amino acids. CDR3: CASSRGRGEDGYTF. The DNA of the CDR3 is TGTGCCAGCTCGAGGGGCAGGGGTGAGGATGGCTACACCTTC.

This sequence joins TRBV28 and TRBJ2-1; TRBD1 matches at 10 bases. Germline V gene sequence: CDR1 MDHEN, CDR2 SYDVKM. The CDR3 is made up of 12 amino acids. With 6 bases clipped from V and 12 bases from J, the junction kept 5 bases outside the gene matches. The CDR3 loop reads CASRPGQGTQFF. The DNA for the CDR3 is TGTGCCAGCAGACCGGGACAGGGGACGCAGTTCTTC. The full variable domain, completed using reference TRBV28 and TRBJ2-1, is DVKVTQSSRYLVKRTGEKVFLECVQDMDHENMFWYRQDPGLGLRLIYFSYDVKMKEKGDIPEGYSVSREKKERFSLILESASTNQTSMYLCASRPGQGTQFFGPGTRLTVL.

The CDR3 here is CASSLGRRHHNEQFF. In DNA form, the CDR3 reads TGTGCCAGCAGCTTAGGGAGGCGTCACCACAATGAGCAGTTCTTC. The chain uses TRBV7-3 and TRBJ2-1; maybe TRBD2 (6 bases). The CDR3 totals 15 residues. CDR1 is SGHTA and CDR2 is FQGTGA in the germline V gene. Trimming shortened V by 2 bases and J by 5 bases, and 13 bases separated the two germline ends.

This chain connects TRBV29-1 to TRBJ2-3; weak D call: TRBD1 (6 bases). The CDR3 runs 12 residues. The V end lost 7 bases, the J end lost 4 bases, and 12 bases lay between the germline ends. The germline gives CDR1 SQVTM, CDR2 ANQGSEA. The CDR3 protein is CSGRKGADTQYF. In DNA, the CDR3 is TGCAGCGGGCGAAAGGGGGCAGATACGCAGTATTTT.

Written as DNA, the CDR3 is TGTGCCAGCAGCGTAGGAGGGTATGGTCAGCCCCAGCATTTT. Residues: CASSVGGYGQPQHF. This sequence joins TRBV9 and TRBJ1-5; D remains unclear. The CDR3 is 14 residues long. Trimming shortened V by 0 bases and J by 6 bases, and 10 bases separated the two germline ends. CDR1 SGDLS and CDR2 YYNGEE come from the germline V gene.

This clone showed up just once. The gene calls are TRBV2 and TRBJ2-2; D gene ambiguous. CDR3 length: 16 amino acids. The ends were cut back, 5 bases at V and 0 bases at J, with 13 bases in the middle. Germline V lookup: CDR1 SNHLY, CDR2 FYNNEI. The CDR3 bases are TGTGCCAGCAGTTCGTGGAGTATGACGAACACCGGGGAGCTGTTTTTT. It translates to CASSSWSMTNTGELFF.

The V call is TRBV7-9, the J call TRBJ2-5, with a tentative D call TRBD1 (6 bases). The CDR3 runs 13 residues. Trimming cost V 2 bases and J 3 bases, with 7 bases left between them. The germline V gene has CDR1 SEHNR and CDR2 FQNEAQ (reference sequence). For the CDR3, the DNA is TGTGCCAGCAGCTTATCAGGGGAAGAGACCCAGTACTTC. Translating gives CASSLSGEETQYF.

This clone has just one count. V gene TRBV6-1 combines with J gene TRBJ2-6, with 8 bases identical to TRBD2. Germline CDR1 is MNHNS and CDR2 is SASEGT. The trim removed 1 base at V and 0 bases at J, leaving 14 bases unmatched. The CDR3 contains 21 residues. The CDR3 bases are TGTGCCAGCAGTGAAGAAGCCGTCTTAGCGGGACTCAACTCTGGGGCCAACGTCCTGACTTTC. This sequence encodes CASSEEAVLAGLNSGANVLTF.

The genes are TRBV5-4 and TRBJ2-7, with 8 nucleotides matching TRBD2. V lost 4 bases, J lost 2 bases, and 5 bases stayed unmatched. The V gene's germline CDR1 is SGHNT and CDR2 YYREEE (reference sequence). The CDR3 loop spans 14 amino acids. Here the CDR3 reads CASSPGGTPYEQYF. CDR3 nucleotides: TGTGCCAGCAGCCCGGGGGGGACACCCTACGAGCAGTACTTC.

Concerning this clone: One end of the junction does not line up with germline, which may come from a read error. The rearrangement links TRBV6-1 to TRBJ2-7; D is ambiguous. The CDR3 has 13 amino acids. Germline-derived CDR1 and CDR2 are MNHNS and SASEGT. CDR3 region: CASSQAVPYEQYF. The CDR3 DNA reads TGTGCCAGCAGTCAAGCCGTTCCCTACGAGCAGTACTTC.

The CDR3 nucleotides are TGTGCCAGCAGCCAACAGGGGCGCGATACGCAGTATTTT. This encodes CASSQQGRDTQYF. J is TRBJ2-3 and V is TRBV5-6; 7 bases align to TRBD1. CDR1 is SGHDT, CDR2 YYEEEE, per germline. The CDR3 spans 13 residues. V gave up 4 bases and J gave up 6 bases; unmatched junction bases: 5. Filled out from reference TRBV5-6 and TRBJ2-3, the complete variable domain reads DAGVTQSPTHLIKTRGQQVTLRCSPKSGHDTVSWYQQALGQGPQFIFQYYEEEERQRGNFPDRFSGHQFPNYSSELNVNALLLGDSALYLCASSQQGRDTQYFGPGTRLTVL.

This chain uses TRBV6-5 with TRBJ1-1, with D perhaps TRBD1 (6 bases). V lost 6 bases, J lost 4 bases, and 15 bases lay in between. Germline loops: CDR1 MNHEY, CDR2 SVGAGI. There are 14 residues in the CDR3. CDR3 nucleotides: TGTGCCAGCAGCAGGACAGTATTGATCACTGAAGCTTTCTTT. This translates into CASSRTVLITEAFF.

V is TRBV9 and J is TRBJ2-1; D might be TRBD2 (5 bases). The CDR3 is 15 amino acids. CDR1 and CDR2 from the germline V gene are SGDLS and YYNGEE. V gave up 0 bases and J gave up 5 bases, with 12 bases separating them. In DNA, the CDR3 is TGTGCCAGCAGCGTAGGGCGGGCTCGACACAATGAGCAGTTCTTC. Its translation is CASSVGRARHNEQFF.

J is TRBJ2-7 and V is TRBV30, with 8 positions matching TRBD2. The CDR3 has 14 residues. Germline CDR1 reads GTSNPN; CDR2 reads SVGIG (reference sequence). With V trimmed by 2 bases and J by 4 bases, 7 bases remained unmatched. The CDR3 DNA reads as TGTGCCTGGAGTATGGGGACTAGACGATACGAGCAGTACTTC. Residues: CAWSMGTRRYEQYF.

The J gene is TRBJ1-1, the V gene TRBV29-1, with 7 bases that match TRBD1. With 8 bases clipped from V and 4 bases from J, the junction kept 10 bases outside the gene matches. Germline assignment: CDR1 SQVTM and CDR2 ANQGSEA. This CDR3 is 13 amino acids long. This CDR3 reads CSTRTGGGTEAFF. In DNA form, the CDR3 reads TGCAGCACCCGGACAGGCGGTGGCACTGAAGCTTTCTTT. Full variable domain (outside the CDR3, taken from reference TRBV29-1 and TRBJ1-1): SAVISQKPSRDICQRGTSLTIQCQVDSQVTMMFWYRQQPGQSLTLIATANQGSEATYESGFVIDKFPISRPNLTFSTLTVSNMSPEDSSIYLCSTRTGGGTEAFFGQGTRLTVV.

The chain is built from TRBV28 and TRBJ2-1; maybe TRBD1 (6 bases). CDR1 is MDHEN, CDR2 SYDVKM, per germline. The CDR3 is 14 amino acids. V lost 5 bases and J lost 12, with 20 bases in between. CDR3 sequence: CASSPPGTSLGQFF. The CDR3 nucleotides are TGTGCCAGCAGTCCCCCCGGGACATCCCTTGGGCAGTTCTTC.